What follows describes a single TCR beta chain. The antigen it binds to is not known. No per-base quality is available; no much larger clone lies one base away. The data stem from a study of shared clonotypes between healthy human individuals (dated by TCRdb to 2020 to 2022). Some background on the complete study: A few men and two women, aged 18 to 49 years, made up the cohort. Each donor's leukapheresis produced roughly between roughly 0.9 and 9 billion PBMCs. Per donor, three plates each were used for CD4 naive and CD4 memory, two for CD8 naive, and one for CD8 memory. Different laboratories and diverse techniques were used to prepare libraries and sequence TCR repertoires, to increase sequencing depth and limit assay-specific biases. The study deeply sequenced blood TCR repertoires of about five healthy adults to estimate repertoire size and the extent of clonotype sharing between individuals.

Using the deep immunoSEQ assay, multiplex PCR amplified TCR CDR3 regions from genomic DNA. Extracted genomic DNA from each cell subset was spread evenly across all wells of several immunoSEQ 96-well plates, with each plate serving as a replicate. For sorted subsets, each replicate PCR was loaded with 200 to 250 ng genomic DNA, equivalent to 30,000 or so T cell genomes. The purified libraries were quantified using a Qubit 3.0 fluorometer, sized with a Bioanalyzer 2100, and then quantified again using the KAPA Library Quantification kit. Every immunoSEQ 96-well plate was sequenced on a separate single-read 150-cycle Illumina NextSeq 550 flow cell. For the original study's pipeline: Because the immunoSEQ output included only junctional sequences and no quality scores, the filtering could not be the same as the filtering used for full-length reads. Sequences were annotated with PyIR, a Python wrapper for IgBLAST v1.9, using IMGT germline references to assign V/J genes and CDR3. Reads were filtered out if the reads had weak V/J assignments (E-value above 1e-6), no CDR3, stop codons, out-of-frame junctions, or ambiguous translated residues. V3J clonotypes were defined as sequences sharing an identical inferred V gene, J gene, and CDR3 amino acid sequence. Percentage overlap between repertoires was calculated by dividing the number of shared unique clonotypes by the size of the smaller repertoire. Three approaches were used to assess repertoire richness: RTK rarefaction, the Chao1 estimator, and Recon v2.1 estimates of unobserved clonotypes. Generation probabilities were computed with OLGA for all TCRbeta clonotypes obtained by the gDNA method from several donors. Here the immuneACCESS table is served through TCRdb, limited to in-frame sequences with V and J called. Missing clones are a known gap in these copies; in checked studies unresolved V genes cover under half, and the rest lacks a known reason. V and J calls and clone size are as listed in that table; D and trimming were resolved from the DNA. For this sample there are about 1 million clones; approximately 76% appear just once. Less than 1.5% of the sample is in the top ten clones.

Overall study results and their limits: Pairwise subsampling indicated that sequencing depth was expected to affect the degree of clonotype sharing among donors. Estimated clonotype richness was generally larger for naive than for memory subsets. Sampling was limited to blood, and TCR repertoires in tissue likely differ from TCR repertoires in blood. Sharing across several donors was observed for around 5% of naive CD4, over 3% of naive CD8, about 2.3% of memory CD4, and roughly 0.43% of memory CD8 clonotypes. Compared with non-shared clonotypes, clonotypes shared by all four sorted-subset donors had higher generation probabilities. Because the study included a small number of donors, the genetic and exposure-history diversity represented was limited. Incomplete sequencing was indicated by rarefaction of sorted-subset datasets, despite the large sequencing depth.

The donors were healthy, HIV-negative adults who had no recently reported acute infections or vaccinations. Every donor was a Caucasian adult living in Nashville, Tennessee, USA. CD4+ T cells were enriched by magnetic negative selection; naive cells were then positively selected on CD45RA, and the negative fraction formed the memory subset. After blood collection by leukapheresis, PBMCs were isolated using Ficoll-Histopaque density gradient centrifugation and then cryopreserved in the vapor phase of liquid nitrogen. Analytical flow cytometry was used to check the purity and quantity of each magnetically sorted T cell population. Genomic DNA was isolated from each sorted fraction and quantified by UV absorbance on a Nanodrop 2000c. The TCR sequence derives from a man between 18 and 35 years old in good health. The specimen sequenced was memory CD4+ T cells sorted from blood. In light of the paper, this sample's cell subset or site label describes: CD45RA-negative fraction.

The CDR3 loop reads CASSAGLSNEQFF. The DNA is TGTGCCAGCAGTGCCGGACTGTCCAATGAGCAGTTCTTC. Here the chain combines TRBV2 and TRBJ2-1, and possibly TRBD2, on 5 matching bases. CDR1 and CDR2 are drawn from the germline V gene: SNHLY, FYNNEI. The CDR3 contains 13 residues, cysteine and phenylalanine counted. Only the CDR3 region is kept as DNA, spanning 39 bases read in frame from base 1. V is cut by 4 bases and J by 6 bases, and the space between the germline ends is 10 bases.